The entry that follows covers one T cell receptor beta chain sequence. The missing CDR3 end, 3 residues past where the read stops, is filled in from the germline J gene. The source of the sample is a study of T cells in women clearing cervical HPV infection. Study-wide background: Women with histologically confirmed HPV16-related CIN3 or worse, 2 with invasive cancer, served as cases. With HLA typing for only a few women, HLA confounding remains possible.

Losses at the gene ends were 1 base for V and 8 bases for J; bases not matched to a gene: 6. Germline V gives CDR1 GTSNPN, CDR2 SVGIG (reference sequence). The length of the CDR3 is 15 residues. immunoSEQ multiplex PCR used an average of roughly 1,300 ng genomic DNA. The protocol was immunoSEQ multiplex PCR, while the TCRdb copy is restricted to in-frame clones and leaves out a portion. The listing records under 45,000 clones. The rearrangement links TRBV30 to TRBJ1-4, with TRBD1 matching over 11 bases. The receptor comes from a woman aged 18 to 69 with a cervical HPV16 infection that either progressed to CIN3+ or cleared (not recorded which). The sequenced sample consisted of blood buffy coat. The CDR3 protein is CAWSGDRGKEEKLFF. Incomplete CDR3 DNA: TGTGCCTGGAGTGGGGACAGGGGGAAGGAGGAAAAA.